These T cell receptor beta chains were read from a single sample in a study of CD8+ T cells in alopecia areata. Data came from immunoSEQ multiplex PCR; TCRdb stores just in-frame clones and leaves some out. The table records about 160,000 clones, more than 75% of them present only once. The sample consisted of CD8+ T cells sorted from blood, taken at week 0. The receptor set was obtained from a human donor with alopecia areata. Both conserved end residues are part of each CDR3. The D gene is left open where the match is weak. Not all rows give a size; the values are once, few, many and, for expanded clones, a class.

D gene: -
V gene: TRBV14
clone size: -
J gene: TRBJ1-2
CDR3 DNA: TGTGCCAGCAGCCAAGGTCACGACGGAGCTAACTATGGCTACACCTTC
CDR3 protein: CASSQGHDGANYGYTF

D gene: -
V gene: TRBV6-5
clone size: -
J gene: TRBJ2-1
CDR3 DNA: TGTGCCAGCAGTCAGGACTCAGGATCCTACAATGAGCAGTTCTTC
CDR3 protein: CASSQDSGSYNEQFF

D gene: TRBD2
V gene: TRBV9
clone size: once
J gene: TRBJ2-2
CDR3 DNA: TGTGCCAGCAGCGCTAGCGGATACCTCACCGGGGAGCTGTTTTTT
CDR3 protein: CASSASGYLTGELFF

D gene: -
V gene: TRBV2
clone size: -
J gene: TRBJ2-2
CDR3 DNA: TGTGCCAGCAGTGAAACGGGGGAGCTGTTTTTT
CDR3 protein: CASSETGELFF

D gene: -
V gene: TRBV15
clone size: -
J gene: TRBJ2-7
CDR3 DNA: TGTGCCACCAGCAGATCTCTCATCGACGAGCAGTACTTC
CDR3 protein: CATSRSLIDEQYF

D gene: -
V gene: TRBV5-6
clone size: once
J gene: TRBJ2-4
CDR3 DNA: TGTGCCAGCAGCTCAGCACGACGTAAGGACTTC
CDR3 protein: CASSSARRKDF

D gene: -
V gene: TRBV27
clone size: -
J gene: TRBJ2-7
CDR3 DNA: TGTGCCAGCACTCCTGGGACCTCCTACGAGCAGTACTTC
CDR3 protein: CASTPGTSYEQYF

D gene: TRBD2
V gene: TRBV27
clone size: -
J gene: TRBJ2-1
CDR3 DNA: TGTGCCAGCAGTTTAGGCCCCCTTGATAGAGACGGGAGGGACGACAATGAGCAGTTCTTC
CDR3 protein: CASSLGPLDRDGRDDNEQFF

D gene: -
V gene: TRBV13
clone size: -
J gene: TRBJ2-1
CDR3 DNA: TGTGCCAGCAGCCTAAACCGGGAATCCTACAATGAGCAGTTCTTC
CDR3 protein: CASSLNRESYNEQFF

D gene: -
V gene: TRBV27
clone size: -
J gene: TRBJ2-5
CDR3 DNA: TGTGCCAGCAGTTTTCAGACAGCCCAAGAGACCCAGTACTTC
CDR3 protein: CASSFQTAQETQYF

D gene: TRBD2
V gene: TRBV4-1
clone size: -
J gene: TRBJ2-1
CDR3 DNA: TGCGCCAGCAGCCAAGGCAGACTAGCGGGAGGCCCCCAGACGGAGCAGTTCTTC
CDR3 protein: CASSQGRLAGGPQTEQFF

D gene: TRBD2
V gene: TRBV5-1
clone size: -
J gene: TRBJ2-1
CDR3 DNA: TGCGCCAGCAGCCCGGGGACTAGCGGGGGGTTGGATGAGCAGTTCTTC
CDR3 protein: CASSPGTSGGLDEQFF

D gene: -
V gene: TRBV7-9
clone size: -
J gene: TRBJ2-1
CDR3 DNA: TGTGCCAGCAGCGGTAACTACAATGAGCAGTTCTTC
CDR3 protein: CASSGNYNEQFF

D gene: -
V gene: TRBV2
clone size: -
J gene: TRBJ1-1
CDR3 DNA: TGTGCCAGCAGTGATTTCGGGGAAGGTACTGAAGCTTTCTTT
CDR3 protein: CASSDFGEGTEAFF

D gene: -
V gene: TRBV5-5
clone size: -
J gene: TRBJ2-5
CDR3 DNA: TGTGCCAGCAGCTGGGAGGAGACCCAGTACTTC
CDR3 protein: CASSWEETQYF

D gene: -
V gene: TRBV27
clone size: -
J gene: TRBJ2-1
CDR3 DNA: TGTGCCAGCGGACCCTCCGGGACAACCAATGAGCAGTTCTTC
CDR3 protein: CASGPSGTTNEQFF

D gene: TRBD2
V gene: TRBV5-8
clone size: -
J gene: TRBJ2-7
CDR3 DNA: TGTGCCAGCAGCGTTGGGACACCGGGGACTAGCGGGATGCCCCACTACGAGCAGTACTTC
CDR3 protein: CASSVGTPGTSGMPHYEQYF

D gene: -
V gene: TRBV7-9
clone size: few
J gene: TRBJ1-6
CDR3 DNA: TGTGCCAGCAGCTCGGACCCGGTTAGTCCCCTCCACTTT
CDR3 protein: CASSSDPVSPLHF

D gene: -
V gene: TRBV6-1
clone size: -
J gene: TRBJ1-5
CDR3 DNA: TGTGCCAGCAGTGAAGGGCAGGGGAAGAATCAGCCCCAGCATTTT
CDR3 protein: CASSEGQGKNQPQHF

D gene: -
V gene: TRBV5-8
clone size: -
J gene: TRBJ1-5
CDR3 DNA: TGTGCCAGCAGCTTGGGGGCTGGGTACAATCAGCCCCAGCATTTT
CDR3 protein: CASSLGAGYNQPQHF

D gene: -
V gene: TRBV27
clone size: few
J gene: TRBJ2-1
CDR3 DNA: TGTGCCAGCAGTCTCCACCCCAGCAGCAATGAGCAGTTCTTC
CDR3 protein: CASSLHPSSNEQFF

D gene: -
V gene: TRBV5-1
clone size: few
J gene: TRBJ2-7
CDR3 DNA: TGCGCCAGCAGCTTAGAGAGAAGCTACGAGCAGTACTTC
CDR3 protein: CASSLERSYEQYF

D gene: TRBD1
V gene: TRBV4-1
clone size: -
J gene: TRBJ2-7
CDR3 DNA: TGCGCCAGCAGCCCCGGGACAGACAACTCCTACGAGCAGTACTTC
CDR3 protein: CASSPGTDNSYEQYF

D gene: -
V gene: TRBV5-1
clone size: -
J gene: TRBJ2-1
CDR3 DNA: TGCGCCAGCAGCTTGGGGTCGGGTAGCGATGAGCAGTTCTTC
CDR3 protein: CASSLGSGSDEQFF

D gene: TRBD1
V gene: TRBV27
clone size: -
J gene: TRBJ1-1
CDR3 DNA: TGTGCCAGCAGTTCAACAGGGGTTGGGAGCACTGAAGCTTTCTTT
CDR3 protein: CASSSTGVGSTEAFF

D gene: -
V gene: TRBV13
clone size: -
J gene: TRBJ2-7
CDR3 DNA: TGTGCCAGCAGCTTAGGGTCCGACGAGCAGTACTTC
CDR3 protein: CASSLGSDEQYF

D gene: -
V gene: TRBV2
clone size: -
J gene: TRBJ2-7
CDR3 DNA: TGTGCCAGCAGGGAGCGCGTTACCTACGAGCAGTACTTC
CDR3 protein: CASRERVTYEQYF

D gene: TRBD1
V gene: TRBV9
clone size: -
J gene: TRBJ2-2
CDR3 DNA: TGTGCCAGCAGCGTAGACACAGGGGGGTTGTTTTTT
CDR3 protein: CASSVDTGGLFF

D gene: -
V gene: TRBV9
clone size: -
J gene: TRBJ2-5
CDR3 DNA: TGTGCCAGCAGTGTCGACAGCCAAGAGACCCAGTACTTC
CDR3 protein: CASSVDSQETQYF

D gene: -
V gene: TRBV30
clone size: -
J gene: TRBJ2-2
CDR3 DNA: TGTGCCTGGGTCAGGTTGACCGATGGTACCGGGGAGCTGTTTTTT
CDR3 protein: CAWVRLTDGTGELFF